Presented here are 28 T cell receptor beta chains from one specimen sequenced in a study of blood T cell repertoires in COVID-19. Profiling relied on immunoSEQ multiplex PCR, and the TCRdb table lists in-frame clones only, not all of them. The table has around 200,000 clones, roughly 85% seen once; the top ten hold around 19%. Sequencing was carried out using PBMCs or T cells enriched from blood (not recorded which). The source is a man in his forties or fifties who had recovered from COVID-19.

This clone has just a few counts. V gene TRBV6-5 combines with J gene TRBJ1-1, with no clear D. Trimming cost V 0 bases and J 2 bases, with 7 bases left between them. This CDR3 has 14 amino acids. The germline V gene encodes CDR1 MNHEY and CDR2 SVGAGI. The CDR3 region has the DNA TGTGCCAGCAGTTACTCGCGGAAAAACACTGAAGCTTTCTTT. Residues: CASSYSRKNTEAFF.

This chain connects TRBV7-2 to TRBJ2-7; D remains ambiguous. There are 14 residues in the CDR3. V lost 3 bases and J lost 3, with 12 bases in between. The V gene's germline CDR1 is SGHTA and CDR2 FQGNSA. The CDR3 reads CASSLVRRSYEQYF. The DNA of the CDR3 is TGTGCCAGCAGCTTGGTCCGGCGGAGCTACGAGCAGTACTTC.

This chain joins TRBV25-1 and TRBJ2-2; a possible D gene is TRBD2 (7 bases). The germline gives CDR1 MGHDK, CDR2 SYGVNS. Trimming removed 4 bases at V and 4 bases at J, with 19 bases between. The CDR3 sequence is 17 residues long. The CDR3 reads CASSVLGGGERTGELFF. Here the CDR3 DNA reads TGTGCCAGCAGTGTGCTGGGAGGGGGGGAGCGCACCGGGGAGCTGTTTTTT. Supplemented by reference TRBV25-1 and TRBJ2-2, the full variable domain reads EADIYQTPRYLVIGTGKKITLECSQTMGHDKMYWYQQDPGMELHLIHYSYGVNSTEKGDLSSESTVSRIRTEHFPLTLESARPSHTSQYLCASSVLGGGERTGELFFGEGSRLTVL.

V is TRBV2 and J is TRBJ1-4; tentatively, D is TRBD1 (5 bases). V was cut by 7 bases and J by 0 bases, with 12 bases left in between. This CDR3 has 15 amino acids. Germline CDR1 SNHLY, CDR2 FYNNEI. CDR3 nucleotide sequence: TGTGCCAGCATGATCGGGGGTGCAACTAATGAAAAACTGTTTTTT. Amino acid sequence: CASMIGGATNEKLFF.

The CDR3 reads CASSLLENGYNEQFF. The CDR3 coding sequence is TGTGCCAGCAGCTTATTAGAGAACGGTTACAATGAGCAGTTCTTC. This chain joins TRBV11-2 and TRBJ2-1, with D uncertain. V gave up 2 bases and J gave up 4 bases, with 12 bases separating them. The CDR3 contains 15 residues. Germline-derived CDR1 and CDR2 are SGHAT and FQNNGV.

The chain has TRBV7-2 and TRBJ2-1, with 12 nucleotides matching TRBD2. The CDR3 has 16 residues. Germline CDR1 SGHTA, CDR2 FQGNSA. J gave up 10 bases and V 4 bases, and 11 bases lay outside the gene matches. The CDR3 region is CASSSTPGLAGREQFF. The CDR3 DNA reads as TGTGCCAGCAGCTCGACTCCGGGACTAGCGGGCCGGGAGCAGTTCTTC.

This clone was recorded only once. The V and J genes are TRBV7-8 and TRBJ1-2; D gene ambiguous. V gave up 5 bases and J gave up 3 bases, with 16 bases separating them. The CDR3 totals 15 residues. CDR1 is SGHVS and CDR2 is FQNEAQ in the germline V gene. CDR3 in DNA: TGTGCCAGCAGCCCAATAACAAATTTTGACTATGGCTACACCTTC. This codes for CASSPITNFDYGYTF.

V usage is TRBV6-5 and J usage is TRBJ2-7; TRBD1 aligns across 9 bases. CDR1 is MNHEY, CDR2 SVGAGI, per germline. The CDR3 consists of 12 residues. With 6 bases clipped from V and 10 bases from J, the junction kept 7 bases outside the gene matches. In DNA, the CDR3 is TGTGCCAGCAGCCGAACAGGGGGCCTTCAGTACTTC. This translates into CASSRTGGLQYF.

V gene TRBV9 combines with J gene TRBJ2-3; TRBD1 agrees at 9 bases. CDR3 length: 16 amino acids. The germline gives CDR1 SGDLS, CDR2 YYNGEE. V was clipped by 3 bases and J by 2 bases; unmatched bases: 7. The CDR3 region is CASSATGTGYTDTQYF. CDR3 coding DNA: TGTGCCAGCAGCGCAACCGGGACAGGGTACACAGATACGCAGTATTTT.

CDR3: CASSQRQVSGNEQFF. The CDR3, as DNA: TGTGCCAGCAGCCAGAGACAGGTATCTGGTAATGAGCAGTTCTTC. The chain carries TRBV7-2 and TRBJ2-1, with D maybe TRBD1 (6 bases). CDR1 and CDR2 from the germline V gene are SGHTA and FQGNSA. Trimming took off 5 bases at V and 7 bases at J, with 18 bases between the two ends. The length of the CDR3 is 15 residues.

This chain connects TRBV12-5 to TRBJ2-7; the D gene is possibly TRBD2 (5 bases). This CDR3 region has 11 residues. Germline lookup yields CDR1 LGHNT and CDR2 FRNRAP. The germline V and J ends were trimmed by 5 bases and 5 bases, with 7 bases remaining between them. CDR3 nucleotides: TGTGCTAGTGGTCACGGGAACGAGCAGTACTTC. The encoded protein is CASGHGNEQYF.

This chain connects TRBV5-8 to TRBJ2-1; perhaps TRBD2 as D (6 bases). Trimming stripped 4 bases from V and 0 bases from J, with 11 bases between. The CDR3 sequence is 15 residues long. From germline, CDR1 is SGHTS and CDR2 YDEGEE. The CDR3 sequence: CASSTGLSSYNEQFF. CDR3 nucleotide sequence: TGTGCCAGCAGCACGGGACTGAGCTCCTACAATGAGCAGTTCTTC.

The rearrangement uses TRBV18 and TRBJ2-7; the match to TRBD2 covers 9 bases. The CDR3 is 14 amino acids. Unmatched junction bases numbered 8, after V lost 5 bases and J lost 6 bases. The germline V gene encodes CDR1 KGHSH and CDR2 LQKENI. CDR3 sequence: CASSVSGSEGEQYF. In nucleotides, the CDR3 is TGTGCCAGCTCAGTTAGCGGGAGTGAGGGCGAGCAGTACTTC.

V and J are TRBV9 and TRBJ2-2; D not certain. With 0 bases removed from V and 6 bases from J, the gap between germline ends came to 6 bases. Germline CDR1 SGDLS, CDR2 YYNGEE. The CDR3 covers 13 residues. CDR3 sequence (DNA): TGTGCCAGCAGCGTAGTAGCTTCCGGGGAGCTGTTTTTT. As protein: CASSVVASGELFF.

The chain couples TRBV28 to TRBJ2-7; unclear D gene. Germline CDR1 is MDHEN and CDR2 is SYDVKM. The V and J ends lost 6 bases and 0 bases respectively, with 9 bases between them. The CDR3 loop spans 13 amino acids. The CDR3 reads CASRAATSYEQYF. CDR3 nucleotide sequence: TGTGCCAGCAGGGCTGCCACCTCCTACGAGCAGTACTTC.

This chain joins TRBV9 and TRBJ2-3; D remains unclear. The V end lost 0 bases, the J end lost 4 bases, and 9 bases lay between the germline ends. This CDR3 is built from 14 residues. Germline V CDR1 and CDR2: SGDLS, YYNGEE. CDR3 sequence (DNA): TGTGCCAGCAGCGTAGGTAGCCCTCCAGATACGCAGTATTTT. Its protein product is CASSVGSPPDTQYF.

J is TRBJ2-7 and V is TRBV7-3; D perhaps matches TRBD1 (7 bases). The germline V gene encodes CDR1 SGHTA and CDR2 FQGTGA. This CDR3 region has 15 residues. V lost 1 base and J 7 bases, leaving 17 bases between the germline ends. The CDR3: CASSLIGQGGGEQYF. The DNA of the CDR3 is TGTGCCAGCAGCTTAATAGGGCAGGGGGGCGGGGAGCAGTACTTC.

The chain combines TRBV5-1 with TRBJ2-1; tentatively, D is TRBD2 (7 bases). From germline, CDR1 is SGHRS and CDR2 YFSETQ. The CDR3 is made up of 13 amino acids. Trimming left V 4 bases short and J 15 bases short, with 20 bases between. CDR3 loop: CASSPGLGQHPFF. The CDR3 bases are TGCGCCAGCAGCCCCGGACTAGGACAGCATCCGTTCTTC.

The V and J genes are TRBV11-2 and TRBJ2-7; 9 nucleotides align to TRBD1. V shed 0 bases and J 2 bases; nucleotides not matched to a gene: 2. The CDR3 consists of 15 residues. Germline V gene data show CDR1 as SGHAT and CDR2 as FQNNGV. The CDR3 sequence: CASSLEDRGTYEQYF. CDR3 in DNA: TGTGCCAGCAGCTTAGAGGACAGGGGAACCTACGAGCAGTACTTC.

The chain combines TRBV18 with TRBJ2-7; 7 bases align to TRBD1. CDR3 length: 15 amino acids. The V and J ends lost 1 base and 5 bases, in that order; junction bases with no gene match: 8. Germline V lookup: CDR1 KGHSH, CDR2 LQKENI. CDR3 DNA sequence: TGTGCCAGCTCACCACGACAGGGAAGGAACCACGAGCAGTACTTC. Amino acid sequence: CASSPRQGRNHEQYF.

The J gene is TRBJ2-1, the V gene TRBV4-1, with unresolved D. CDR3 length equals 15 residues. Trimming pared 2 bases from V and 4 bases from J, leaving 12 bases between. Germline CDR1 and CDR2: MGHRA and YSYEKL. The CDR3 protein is CASSQRRVSYNEQFF. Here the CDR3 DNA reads TGCGCCAGCAGCCAAAGACGGGTCTCTTACAATGAGCAGTTCTTC.

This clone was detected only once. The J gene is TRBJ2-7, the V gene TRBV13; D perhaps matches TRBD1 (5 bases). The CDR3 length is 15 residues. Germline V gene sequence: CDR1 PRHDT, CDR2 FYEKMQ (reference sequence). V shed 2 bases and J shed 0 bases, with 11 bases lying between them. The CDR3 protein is CASSLQGLSSYEQYF. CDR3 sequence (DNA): TGTGCCAGCAGCTTACAGGGTCTTAGCTCCTACGAGCAGTACTTC.

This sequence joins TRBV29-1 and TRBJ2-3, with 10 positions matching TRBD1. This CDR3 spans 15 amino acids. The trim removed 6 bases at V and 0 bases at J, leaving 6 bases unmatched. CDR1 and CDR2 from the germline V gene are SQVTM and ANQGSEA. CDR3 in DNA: TGCAGCGTACCAGGACAGGGGGGTAGCACAGATACGCAGTATTTT. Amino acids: CSVPGQGGSTDTQYF.

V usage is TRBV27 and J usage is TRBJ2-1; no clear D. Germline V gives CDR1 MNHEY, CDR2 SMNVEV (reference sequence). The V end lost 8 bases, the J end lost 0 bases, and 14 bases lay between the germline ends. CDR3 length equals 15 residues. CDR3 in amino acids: CASSTAPSSYNEQFF. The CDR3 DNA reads TGTGCCAGCTCCACGGCCCCTAGCTCCTACAATGAGCAGTTCTTC.

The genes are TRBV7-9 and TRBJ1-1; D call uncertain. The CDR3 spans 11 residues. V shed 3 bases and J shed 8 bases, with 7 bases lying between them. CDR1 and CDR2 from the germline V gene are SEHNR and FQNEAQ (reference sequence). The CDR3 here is CASSFGGEAFF. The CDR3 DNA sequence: TGTGCCAGCAGCTTTGGCGGGGAAGCTTTCTTT.

CDR3 in DNA: TGCGCCAGCAGCTTGGTACAGACCGAGCAGTACTTC. Its translation is CASSLVQTEQYF. The chain has TRBV5-1 and TRBJ2-7; no clear D. Germline loops: CDR1 SGHRS, CDR2 YFSETQ. The CDR3 loop spans 12 amino acids. V was clipped by 0 bases and J by 6 bases, with 7 bases between them.

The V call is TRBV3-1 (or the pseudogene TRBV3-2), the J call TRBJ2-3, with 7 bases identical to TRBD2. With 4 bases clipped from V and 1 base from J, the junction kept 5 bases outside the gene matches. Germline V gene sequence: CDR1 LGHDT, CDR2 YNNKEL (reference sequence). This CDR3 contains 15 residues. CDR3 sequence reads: CASSLILAGTDTQYF. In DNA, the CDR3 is TGTGCCAGCAGCCTTATCCTAGCGGGCACAGATACGCAGTATTTT.

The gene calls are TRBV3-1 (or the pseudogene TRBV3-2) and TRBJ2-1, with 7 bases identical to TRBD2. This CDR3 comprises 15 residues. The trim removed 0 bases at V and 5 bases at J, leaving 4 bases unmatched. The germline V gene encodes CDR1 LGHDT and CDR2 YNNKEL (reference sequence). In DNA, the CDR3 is TGTGCCAGCAGCCAAGATGAGCGGGAACACAATGAGCAGTTCTTC. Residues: CASSQDEREHNEQFF.